The T cell receptor (beta chain) described here comes from a study of identical twins. Findings and limits, study-wide: Invariant cells of the MAIT and iNKT types might have partly distorted the zero-insertion analyses.

This clonotype was observed a handful of times. What it binds is not known. Germline values: CDR1 MDHEN, CDR2 SYDVKM. The trim removed 3 bases at V and 6 bases at J, leaving 7 bases unmatched. The CDR3 is 14 amino acids. One entry per CDR3 protein, called by TCRdb with MiXCR from the 5' RACE reads. The sample contains some 1,600,000 distinct CDR3 sequences, 25% to 35% of which appear only once. The rearrangement uses TRBV28 and TRBJ1-2; 7 nucleotides agree with TRBD1. The receptor was isolated from a newborn girl in good health. Sequences were obtained from cord blood. This CDR3 is CASSFVRQGHGYTF. CDR3 DNA sequence: TGTGCCAGCAGTTTCGTAAGACAGGGACATGGCTACACCTTC.